The entry below gives a single T cell receptor (beta chain) sequence along with its context. Its antigen is not identified. Trimming took 3 bases from V and 12 from J, leaving 14 bases between them. Per germline, CDR1 GTSNPN and CDR2 SVGIG (reference sequence). This CDR3 contains 12 residues. This record comes from a study of cytomegalovirus exposure and HLA in healthy donors. The study, taken as a whole, reports: Data from an earlier analysis indicated that most TCR beta V segments were productive either about 90% or about 30% of the time. Presence/absence analyses rested on an assumption that sequencing depth was roughly uniform across donors.

PCR involved 60 Vbeta and 13 Jbeta primers. Sequencing was performed with immunoSEQ multiplex PCR; in TCRdb, only in-frame clones are kept and a portion is missing. The sample contains approximately 99,000 clones, roughly four fifths of which appear only once. The chain is built from TRBV30 and TRBJ1-4; D is uncertain. The sequenced sample was PBMCs. This TCR came from a man in his forties in good health and CMV-seronegative. The CDR3 is CAWRTRGSELFF. Written as DNA, the CDR3 is TGTGCCTGGAGGACCCGTGGCAGCGAACTGTTTTTT.